This T cell receptor beta chain comes out of a study of vaccination and CD4 T cells after COVID-19. This CDR3 has 15 residues. The junction had 6 bases not matched to a gene; V was cut back by 5 bases and J by 2 bases. Germline V CDR1 and CDR2: KGHSH, LQKENI. At the Johns Hopkins FTIC core, DNA taken from cultured CD4+ T cells was sequenced by way of the Oncomine TCR Beta short-read assay. Scientists extracted genomic DNA from CD4+ T cells grown in culture. TCRdb re-called the PCR reads with MiXCR, one entry per CDR3 protein. Found here are roughly 14,000 distinct CDR3 sequences, roughly 52% of them singletons; the top ten hold around 15%. This clonotype was picked up one time. As yet, its antigen is unknown. The treatment here: roughly 10-day PBMC culture with coronavirus spike peptide pools or control peptides (ViraFEST assay). Antigen-specific T cells were expanded with peptide pools by ViraFEST, and TCRs were then sequenced. Per well, around 2 million PBMCs were cultured in the presence of about 9.2 IU/ml IL-2 and around 9.5 ug/ml peptide pools. Negative selection separated CD4+ T cells from approximately 10-day cultures.

The gene calls are TRBV18 and TRBJ2-7, with 10 positions matching TRBD1. Sequenced here: CD4+ T cells from blood, cultured in vitro, sampled before SARS-CoV-2 vaccination. This TCR derives from a human donor who had recovered from COVID-19. CDR3 residues: CASSSGTGATYEQYF. The CDR3 DNA reads TGTGCCAGCTCATCAGGGACAGGGGCCACCTACGAGCAGTACTTC. The full variable domain, rest sourced from reference TRBV18 and TRBJ2-7, is NAGVMQNPRHLVRRRGQEARLRCSPMKGHSHVYWYRQLPEEGLKFMVYLQKENIIDESGMPKERFSAEFPKEGPSILRIQQVVRGDSAAYFCASSSGTGATYEQYFGPGTRLTVT.